What follows is one T cell receptor beta chain and its context. Its antigen is unidentified. It was with a sample-barcoded 5' primer and a J-beta primer mix that a second PCR of about 6 to 12 cycles was run. Using its own MiXCR run on the 5' RACE reads, TCRdb lists one record per CDR3 protein. The sample contains around 800,000 distinct CDR3 sequences, roughly 60% of which appear only once. Healthy Caucasian individuals from Russia aged roughly 6 to 100 were enrolled as donors. The junction had 11 bases not matched to a gene; V was cut back by 6 bases and J by 8 bases. Germline V gene data show CDR1 as DFQATT and CDR2 as SNEGSKA (reference sequence). The CDR3 runs 15 residues. This sample is drawn from a study of blood T cells in healthy people across ages. Study results and caveats: With age, beta diversity per million T cells declined roughly linearly, significantly by 40 to 50. Long-lived donors carried more naive CD4+ cells and greater diversity than aged donors.

This clonotype was obtained from a man aged 25-45 years in good health. The chain uses TRBV20-1 and TRBJ2-3, with 13 positions matching TRBD2. Sequencing was performed on blood. CDR3: CSALGLAGPRVTQYF. DNA of the CDR3: TGCAGTGCCTTGGGACTAGCGGGGCCTAGAGTTACGCAGTATTTT.